These 18 T cell receptor beta chains came from one sample sequenced in a study of T cell responses to AZD1222 COVID-19 vaccine. Generated by immunoSEQ multiplex PCR, the TCRdb table keeps only in-frame clones and is missing some. The profile shows about 110,000 clones, around 90% of them singletons. Sequenced here: peripheral blood, sampled on day 0 of AZD1222 vaccination. The receptors here all came from an adult in good health.

The chain is built from TRBV28 and TRBJ1-1; a weak D match, TRBD1 (5 bases). Trimming cost V 5 bases and J 1 base, with 8 bases left between them. This CDR3 has 13 amino acids. The germline V gene has CDR1 MDHEN and CDR2 SYDVKM. CDR3 in amino acids: CASSGAGNTEAFF. The CDR3 DNA reads TGTGCCAGCAGTGGGGCGGGGAACACTGAAGCTTTCTTT.

V and J are TRBV2 and TRBJ2-3, with TRBD2 matching over 8 bases. Trimming removed 8 bases from V and 3 bases from J; junction bases left unmatched: 7. Germline CDR1 reads SNHLY; CDR2 reads FYNNEI. This CDR3 comprises 14 residues. The DNA of the CDR3 is TGTGCCAGCCGAGCGGGAGAGGGGACAGATACGCAGTATTTT. Translated, it gives CASRAGEGTDTQYF.

This rearrangement joins TRBV6-2 or TRBV6-3 to TRBJ1-1; 7 positions match TRBD1. The CDR3 spans 16 residues. Germline V lookup: CDR1 MNHEY, CDR2 SVGEGT. V gave up 2 bases and J gave up 0 bases; unmatched junction bases: 6. The CDR3 here is CASSYLGTALNTEAFF. The CDR3, as DNA: TGTGCCAGCAGTTACCTCGGGACAGCCTTGAACACTGAAGCTTTCTTT.

This chain links TRBV10-3 with TRBJ2-2, with D perhaps matching TRBD2 (6 bases). Trimming took 9 bases from V and 4 from J, leaving 15 bases between them. This CDR3 is built from 14 residues. CDR1 ENHRY and CDR2 SYGVKD come from the germline V gene. The CDR3 region has the DNA TGTGCCATGGGGGGAGCGGAGATCACCGGGGAGCTGTTTTTT. This encodes CAMGGAEITGELFF.

V gene TRBV16 combines with J gene TRBJ1-2, with 8 bases lining up with TRBD1. J lost 5 bases, V lost 3 bases, and 8 bases had no gene match. This CDR3 has 15 amino acids. Germline V gene lookup returns CDR1 KGHSY and CDR2 FQNENV. CDR3 sequence reads: CASSHTTGVRYGYTF. The CDR3 bases are TGTGCCAGCAGCCATACGACAGGGGTCCGATATGGCTACACCTTC. The entire variable domain, with the rest obtained from reference TRBV16 and TRBJ1-2, is as follows: GEEVAQTPKHLVRGEGQKAKLYCAPIKGHSYVFWYQQVLKNEFKFLISFQNENVFDETGMPKERFSAKCLPNSPCSLEIQATKLEDSAVYFCASSHTTGVRYGYTFGSGTRLTVV.

V and J are TRBV19 and TRBJ2-7, with D possibly TRBD1 on 6 matching bases. This CDR3 is built from 14 residues. In germline, CDR1 is LNHDA, CDR2 SQIVND (reference sequence). V lost 7 bases and J lost 4, with 17 bases in between. The CDR3 loop reads CASTWTEWGYEQYF. The CDR3 nucleotides read TGTGCCAGTACCTGGACAGAATGGGGATACGAGCAGTACTTC.

The chain employs TRBV28 and TRBJ2-7, with D possibly being TRBD1 (6 bases). The CDR3 sequence is 15 residues long. Trimming stripped 6 bases from V and 3 bases from J, with 18 bases between. Germline CDR1 is MDHEN and CDR2 is SYDVKM. The CDR3 here is CASRRSGELDYEQYF. The CDR3 DNA reads TGTGCCAGCAGACGTTCAGGGGAATTGGACTACGAGCAGTACTTC.

The J gene is TRBJ2-7, the V gene TRBV6-2 or TRBV6-3; D is tentatively TRBD1 or TRBD2 (5 bases each). V lost 1 base and J 3 bases, leaving 10 bases between the germline ends. Germline lookup yields CDR1 MNHEY and CDR2 SVGEGT. The CDR3 has 14 amino acids. The CDR3 is CASSYLGDDYEQYF. The CDR3 bases are TGTGCCAGCAGTTACTTGGGGGACGACTACGAGCAGTACTTC.

The chain uses TRBV7-9 and TRBJ2-7; TRBD2 is a possible D gene (6 bases). The germline gives CDR1 SEHNR, CDR2 FQNEAQ (reference sequence). Trimming cost V 0 bases and J 1 base, with 13 bases left between them. The CDR3 runs 16 residues. As DNA, the CDR3 is TGTGCCAGCAGCTTAGCGCTGGACGGGGGATCCTACGAGCAGTACTTC. Its translation is CASSLALDGGSYEQYF.

The rearrangement uses TRBV3-1 (or the pseudogene TRBV3-2) and TRBJ2-2, with 10 bases identical to TRBD2. This CDR3 contains 16 residues. After removal of 4 bases from V and 2 bases from J, the junction contained 4 bases not matched to a gene. The germline gives CDR1 LGHDT, CDR2 YNNKEL (reference sequence). CDR3 residues: CASSLAGGFNTGELFF. The CDR3 DNA is TGTGCCAGCAGCCTAGCGGGGGGATTTAACACCGGGGAGCTGTTTTTT.

The chain is built from TRBV6-2 or TRBV6-3 and TRBJ2-7, with TRBD1 matching 7 bases. Germline V CDR1 and CDR2: MNHEY, SVGEGT. The CDR3 covers 14 residues. V gave up 0 bases and J gave up 4 bases; unmatched junction bases: 3. For the CDR3, the DNA is TGTGCCAGCAGTTACTCCGGGACAGTATACGAGCAGTACTTC. This translates into CASSYSGTVYEQYF.

CDR3: CASSFRDNEQFF. For the CDR3, the DNA is TGTGCCAGCAGTTTTCGGGACAATGAGCAGTTCTTC. The chain links TRBV27 to TRBJ2-1; D is ambiguous. Germline V lookup: CDR1 MNHEY, CDR2 SMNVEV (reference sequence). V lost 3 bases and J 5 bases, leaving 5 bases between the germline ends. CDR3 length equals 12 residues.

This chain links TRBV11-2 with TRBJ1-1; the D is unclear. The length of the CDR3 is 16 residues. Germline values: CDR1 SGHAT, CDR2 FQNNGV. Trimming cost V 5 bases and J 1 base, with 17 bases left between them. CDR3 DNA sequence: TGTGCCAGCAGCCTCGAGTTTGGCAAAAAGAACACTGAAGCTTTCTTT. Residues: CASSLEFGKKNTEAFF.

The chain carries TRBV13 and TRBJ2-1, with 7 bases lining up with TRBD1. CDR3 length: 16 amino acids. V lost 4 bases and J lost 5; bases outside the gene matches: 11. The germline CDR1 and CDR2 sequences are PRHDT and FYEKMQ (reference sequence). The CDR3 region is CASSSNQGVRDNEQFF. CDR3 in DNA: TGTGCCAGCAGCTCTAACCAGGGGGTGAGGGACAATGAGCAGTTCTTC.

The CDR3 nucleotides read TGTGCCAGCAGTAACACTGGGGCCGGGGAGCTGTTTTTT. This gives the protein CASSNTGAGELFF. V and J are TRBV28 and TRBJ2-2; D is unclear. The CDR3 consists of 13 residues. CDR1 is MDHEN and CDR2 is SYDVKM in the germline V gene. V was clipped by 5 bases and J by 6 bases, with 10 bases between them. The full variable domain, its missing parts supplied by reference TRBV28 and TRBJ2-2, is DVKVTQSSRYLVKRTGEKVFLECVQDMDHENMFWYRQDPGLGLRLIYFSYDVKMKEKGDIPEGYSVSREKKERFSLILESASTNQTSMYLCASSNTGAGELFFGEGSRLTVL.

The chain employs TRBV3-1 (or the pseudogene TRBV3-2) and TRBJ1-5, with unresolved D. CDR3 length: 13 residues. Deletions cut 0 bases from V and 11 bases from J, with 11 bases between. Per the germline V gene, CDR1 is LGHDT and CDR2 is YNNKEL (reference sequence). The CDR3 loop reads CASSQDQGRAQHF. Here the CDR3 DNA reads TGTGCCAGCAGCCAAGATCAAGGGAGAGCCCAGCATTTT.

The table lists this clone with a few counts. The chain links TRBV6-5 to TRBJ2-3; D might be TRBD2 (5 bases). The germline V gene has CDR1 MNHEY and CDR2 SVGAGI. The CDR3 has 15 amino acids. With 6 bases removed from V and 3 bases from J, the gap between germline ends came to 16 bases. CDR3 sequence: CASRRRDYTTDTQYF. CDR3 coding DNA: TGTGCCAGCAGACGGAGAGACTATACTACAGATACGCAGTATTTT.

This clone was observed a few times. The chain combines TRBV27 with TRBJ2-2, with 10 positions matching TRBD1. The V segment lost 2 bases and the J segment 3 bases; nucleotides outside the gene matches: 6. Germline V gene lookup returns CDR1 MNHEY and CDR2 SMNVEV (reference sequence). The CDR3 has 17 amino acids. CDR3 protein: CASSLPRGTGDTGELFF. In DNA form, the CDR3 reads TGTGCCAGCAGTTTACCTCGAGGGACAGGGGACACCGGGGAGCTGTTTTTT.